These 29 T cell receptor beta chains were all obtained from the same sample, sequenced in a study of shared clonotypes between healthy human individuals. The data were produced by immunoSEQ multiplex PCR, yet TCRdb's version contains in-frame clones alone and is incomplete. The top ten hold around 1.7% of the sample, which has about 710,000 clones, about three quarters seen once. Sequenced material: memory CD4+ T cells sorted from blood. Sample subset: CD45RA-negative fraction. The receptors shown here come from a woman under 40 in good health.

V gene TRBV18 combines with J gene TRBJ1-1; D not resolved. Trimming removed 3 bases at V and 9 bases at J, with 14 bases between. Per the germline V gene, CDR1 is KGHSH and CDR2 is LQKENI. This CDR3 has 13 residues. The CDR3 DNA follows: TGTGCCAGCTCACCCGAGGATTCTCGGCAAGCTTTCTTT. Its translation: CASSPEDSRQAFF.

The chain combines TRBV2 with TRBJ2-7; D is possibly TRBD1 (6 bases). V was trimmed by 10 bases and J by 3 bases, leaving 22 bases between them. Germline CDR1 SNHLY, CDR2 FYNNEI. The CDR3 contains 15 residues. CDR3 bases: TGTGCCACCGAAGGGAGCCTGGAGACAGGCTACGAGCAGTACTTC. This gives the protein CATEGSLETGYEQYF.

This clone was seen once. This chain joins TRBV14 and TRBJ2-1, with a tentative D call TRBD1 (5 bases). There are 16 residues in the CDR3. Germline CDR1 and CDR2: SGHDN and FVKESK. V was clipped by 7 bases and J by 7 bases, with 23 bases between them. CDR3 loop: CASTSTAEMSGNEQFF. The CDR3 region has the DNA TGTGCCAGCACCTCAACGGCGGAGATGTCAGGGAATGAGCAGTTCTTC.

The chain links TRBV6-6 to TRBJ2-7; 8 bases fit TRBD1. Losses at the gene ends were 6 bases for V and 5 bases for J; bases not matched to a gene: 6. The CDR3 covers 13 residues. Germline lookup yields CDR1 MNHNY and CDR2 SVGAGI (reference sequence). DNA of the CDR3: TGTGCCAGCAGCGCCGACAGGGGCCACGAGCAGTACTTC. Translation: CASSADRGHEQYF.

The rearrangement uses TRBV2 and TRBJ1-4; D call uncertain. Germline V gene data show CDR1 as SNHLY and CDR2 as FYNNEI. V lost 1 base and J lost 7, with 4 bases in between. The CDR3 is 12 residues long. The CDR3 here is CASSEDGEKLFF. As DNA, the CDR3 is TGTGCCAGCAGTGAAGACGGTGAAAAACTGTTTTTT.

This chain connects TRBV6-5 to TRBJ1-1, with D perhaps matching TRBD1 (5 bases). The germline CDR1 and CDR2 sequences are MNHEY and SVGAGI. The CDR3 contains 14 residues. V gave up 6 bases and J gave up 1 base, with 12 bases separating them. DNA for the CDR3: TGTGCCAGCAGGACGGGACCGCAGAACACTGAAGCTTTCTTT. As protein: CASRTGPQNTEAFF.

The chain couples TRBV7-2 to TRBJ1-2, with a tentative D call TRBD1 (5 bases). Between the trimmed V and J ends, which lost 3 bases and 4 bases, there was a span of 12 bases. This CDR3 has 14 residues. CDR1 and CDR2 (germline): SGHTA, FQGNSA. Written as DNA, the CDR3 is TGTGCCAGCAGCTTCCAGGGATCATCCTATGGCTACACCTTC. It translates to CASSFQGSSYGYTF.

A few counts support this clone. V is TRBV7-9 and J is TRBJ2-7; 7 nucleotides align to TRBD1. J lost 3 bases, V lost 5 bases, and 4 bases had no gene match. Germline CDR1 is SEHNR and CDR2 is FQNEAQ (reference sequence). This CDR3 is built from 13 residues. The CDR3 loop is CASSGRQGYEQYF. Written as DNA, the CDR3 is TGTGCCAGCAGCGGGAGACAGGGCTACGAGCAGTACTTC.

The chain couples TRBV15 to TRBJ1-4; D unclear. CDR1 and CDR2 (germline): LNHNV, YYDKDF (reference sequence). The CDR3 spans 14 residues. V was trimmed by 0 bases and J by 5 bases, leaving 7 bases between them. The CDR3 sequence: CATSRDIGNEKLFF. DNA of the CDR3: TGTGCCACCAGCAGAGACATAGGCAATGAAAAACTGTTTTTT.

As concerns this clone: Other DNA sequences in the sample encode the same CDR3. This chain links TRBV20-1 with TRBJ2-1; no firm D call. V shed 2 bases and J shed 5 bases, with 4 bases lying between them. From germline, CDR1 is DFQATT and CDR2 SNEGSKA (reference sequence). This CDR3 is 11 amino acids long. CDR3 sequence (DNA): TGCAGTGCTAGATCAGACAATGAGCAGTTCTTC. It is translated as CSARSDNEQFF.

With regard to this clone: This may be a read error, as it is one base from a much larger clone. In nucleotides, the CDR3 is TGTGCCAGCAGCTGGGACCGCTACGAGCAGTACTTC. Protein product: CASSWDRYEQYF. This sequence joins TRBV5-4 and TRBJ2-7; the D call may be TRBD1 or TRBD2 (5 bases each). V shed 3 bases and J shed 3 bases, with 7 bases lying between them. Germline values: CDR1 SGHNT, CDR2 YYREEE (reference sequence). CDR3 length: 12 amino acids.

This chain links TRBV5-6 with TRBJ2-3, with no clear D. V was pared by 0 bases and J by 2 bases, with 7 bases between. Per the germline V gene, CDR1 is SGHDT and CDR2 is YYEEEE. The CDR3 contains 14 residues. Here the CDR3 DNA reads TGTGCCAGCAGCTTGGCCCCTTCCACAGATACGCAGTATTTT. Protein product: CASSLAPSTDTQYF.

V and J are TRBV7-9 and TRBJ2-3, with 7 bases lining up with TRBD1. CDR3 length: 16 residues. V lost 6 bases to trimming and J lost 2 bases; unmatched junction nucleotides: 11. CDR1 is SEHNR and CDR2 is FQNEAQ in the germline V gene (reference sequence). This CDR3 reads CASSPTGIYNTDTQYF. The CDR3 nucleotides are TGTGCCAGCAGTCCGACAGGGATATATAACACAGATACGCAGTATTTT.

This clone was detected only once. J is TRBJ1-5 and V is TRBV6-1, with D unresolved. There are 14 residues in the CDR3. V was trimmed by 5 bases and J by 0 bases, leaving 8 bases between them. Germline CDR1 and CDR2: MNHNS and SASEGT. CDR3: CASSLRYSNQPQHF. DNA of the CDR3: TGTGCCAGCAGTCTGCGGTATAGCAATCAGCCCCAGCATTTT.

V gene TRBV6-1 combines with J gene TRBJ1-2, with D hard to call. Per germline, CDR1 MNHNS and CDR2 SASEGT. The CDR3 contains 13 residues. Trimming took 6 bases from V and 2 from J, leaving 10 bases between them. CDR3 sequence reads: CASRTGTNYGYTF. The CDR3 DNA sequence: TGTGCCAGCAGGACGGGAACCAACTATGGCTACACCTTC.

This clone was detected only a few times. The chain couples TRBV28 to TRBJ2-2; maybe TRBD1 (6 bases). V lost 8 bases and J lost 0, with 7 bases in between. The CDR3 covers 13 residues. Germline assignment: CDR1 MDHEN and CDR2 SYDVKM. The CDR3 loop reads CASGTPNTGELFF. In DNA form, the CDR3 reads TGTGCCAGCGGGACACCGAACACCGGGGAGCTGTTTTTT. Full variable domain (missing parts from reference TRBV28 and TRBJ2-2): DVKVTQSSRYLVKRTGEKVFLECVQDMDHENMFWYRQDPGLGLRLIYFSYDVKMKEKGDIPEGYSVSREKKERFSLILESASTNQTSMYLCASGTPNTGELFFGEGSRLTVL.

The J gene is TRBJ1-1, the V gene TRBV7-9; D perhaps matches TRBD1 (5 bases). This CDR3 has 12 residues. V lost 5 bases and J 7 bases, leaving 11 bases between the germline ends. CDR1 SEHNR and CDR2 FQNEAQ come from the germline V gene (reference sequence). In DNA form, the CDR3 reads TGTGCCAGCAGCCCGGGACGAGGTGAAGCTTTCTTT. Its translation: CASSPGRGEAFF.

This clone has only a few counts. This chain connects TRBV21-1 to TRBJ1-2. TRBV21-1 corresponds to a pseudogene. This CDR3 has 11 amino acids. The chain's CDR3 is CASSKSGGYTF. In nucleotides, the CDR3 is TGTGCCAGCAGCAAATCTGGTGGCTACACCTTC.

The rearrangement joins TRBV7-9 to TRBJ2-1; TRBD2 matches 8 bases. This CDR3 region has 14 residues. V lost 5 bases, J lost 7 bases, and 7 bases stayed unmatched. CDR1 SEHNR and CDR2 FQNEAQ come from the germline V gene (reference sequence). In nucleotides, the CDR3 is TGTGCCAGCAGCATCGGGACTAGGTATAATGAGCAGTTCTTC. Its translation: CASSIGTRYNEQFF.

This chain uses TRBV28 with TRBJ2-1; the D is unclear. The CDR3 contains 13 residues. Trimming pared 2 bases from V and 4 bases from J, leaving 6 bases between. From germline, CDR1 is MDHEN and CDR2 SYDVKM. CDR3 sequence: CASSLQSYNEQFF. The CDR3 region has the DNA TGTGCCAGCAGTTTACAGAGTTACAATGAGCAGTTCTTC.

The rearrangement links TRBV30 to TRBJ1-2; 9 bases agree with TRBD1. The ends lost 2 bases at V and 5 bases at J; junction bases unmatched: 9. CDR1 and CDR2 from the germline V gene are GTSNPN and SVGIG (reference sequence). The length of the CDR3 is 15 residues. In nucleotides, the CDR3 is TGTGCCTGGAGTCAAGGAGGGGACAGGGCTTATGGCTACACCTTC. Translated, it gives CAWSQGGDRAYGYTF.

On this clone: Other nucleotide sequences in the sample specify the same CDR3. The chain links TRBV19 to TRBJ2-1; 12 positions agree with TRBD2. J lost 10 bases, V lost 3 bases, and 10 bases had no gene match. The CDR3 sequence is 16 residues long. In germline, CDR1 is LNHDA, CDR2 SQIVND (reference sequence). The CDR3 is CASSIPASGRAREQFF. For the CDR3, the DNA is TGTGCCAGTAGTATTCCGGCTAGCGGGAGGGCCAGGGAGCAGTTCTTC.

The CDR3 is CASTLGVGSTDTQYF. CDR3 DNA sequence: TGTGCCAGCACCCTCGGGGTCGGAAGCACAGATACGCAGTATTTT. The rearrangement joins TRBV7-2 to TRBJ2-3; a weak D match, TRBD2 (5 bases). Germline loops: CDR1 SGHTA, CDR2 FQGNSA. This CDR3 comprises 15 residues. V dropped 7 bases and J dropped 0 bases, with 14 bases sitting between them.

This chain joins TRBV28 and TRBJ1-3; no definite D call. The germline V and J ends were trimmed by 6 bases and 2 bases, with 11 bases remaining between them. This CDR3 spans 14 amino acids. Germline lookup yields CDR1 MDHEN and CDR2 SYDVKM. The CDR3: CASSRIVPGNTIYF. DNA of the CDR3: TGTGCCAGCAGCCGAATCGTCCCTGGAAACACCATATATTTT.

The chain combines TRBV5-1 with TRBJ2-6; 11 bases map to TRBD1. The CDR3 sequence is 19 residues long. Per germline, CDR1 SGHRS and CDR2 YFSETQ. The ends lost 3 bases at V and 0 bases at J; junction bases unmatched: 8. The CDR3 DNA reads TGCGCCAGCAGCTCGGGACCCGGGACAGGGGGCTCTGGGGCCAACGTCCTGACTTTC. Translation: CASSSGPGTGGSGANVLTF.

The J gene is TRBJ2-1, the V gene TRBV11-3; maybe TRBD2 (5 bases). CDR1 is SGHNT and CDR2 is YENEEA in the germline V gene. The length of the CDR3 is 13 residues. V gave up 5 bases and J gave up 3 bases, with 8 bases separating them. The CDR3 sequence is CASSPGIYNEQFF. In DNA, the CDR3 is TGTGCCAGCAGCCCGGGGATCTACAATGAGCAGTTCTTC. The full variable domain, with the rest looked up from reference TRBV11-3 and TRBJ2-1, is EAGVVQSPRYKIIEKKQPVAFWCNPISGHNTLYWYLQNLGQGPELLIRYENEEAVDDSQLPKDRFSAERLKGVDSTLKIQPAELGDSAVYLCASSPGIYNEQFFGPGTRLTVL.

The count of this clone is one. The rearrangement joins TRBV5-1 to TRBJ2-3, with a weak D call TRBD1 (5 bases). This CDR3 is 16 amino acids long. V was clipped by 0 bases and J by 3 bases, with 14 bases between them. Germline values: CDR1 SGHRS, CDR2 YFSETQ. CDR3 DNA: TGCGCCAGCAGCTTGGGACAGTGGGGAACAACAGATACGCAGTATTTT. Translation gives CASSLGQWGTTDTQYF.

This chain connects TRBV4-1 to TRBJ2-1, with 10 positions matching TRBD1. V lost 3 bases to trimming and J lost 3 bases; unmatched junction nucleotides: 5. The V gene's germline CDR1 is MGHRA and CDR2 YSYEKL. The CDR3 runs to 16 residues. DNA for the CDR3: TGCGCCAGCAGCCAGGGGACAGGGGTCATCTACAATGAGCAGTTCTTC. Translation gives CASSQGTGVIYNEQFF.

In this sample, this clone turned up a few times. The V gene is TRBV11-1, the J gene TRBJ1-1; D gene ambiguous. Germline V lookup: CDR1 SGHAT, CDR2 FQDESV (reference sequence). V was cut by 3 bases and J by 0 bases, with 5 bases left in between. This CDR3 contains 13 residues. The CDR3 loop is CASSFGLNTEAFF. In nucleotides, the CDR3 is TGTGCCAGCAGCTTTGGGCTGAACACTGAAGCTTTCTTT.